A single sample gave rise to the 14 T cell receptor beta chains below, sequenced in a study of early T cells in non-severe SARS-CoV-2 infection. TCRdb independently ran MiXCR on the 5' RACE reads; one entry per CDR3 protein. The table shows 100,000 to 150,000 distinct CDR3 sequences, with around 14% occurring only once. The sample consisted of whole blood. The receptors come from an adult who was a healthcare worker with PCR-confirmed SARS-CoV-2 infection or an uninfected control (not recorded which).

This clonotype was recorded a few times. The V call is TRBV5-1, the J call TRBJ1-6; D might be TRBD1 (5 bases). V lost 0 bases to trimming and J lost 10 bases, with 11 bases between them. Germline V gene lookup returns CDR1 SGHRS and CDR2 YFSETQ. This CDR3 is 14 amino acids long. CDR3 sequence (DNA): TGCGCCAGCAGCTTGGCGGGGGGAAAATCACCCCTCCACTTT. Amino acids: CASSLAGGKSPLHF.

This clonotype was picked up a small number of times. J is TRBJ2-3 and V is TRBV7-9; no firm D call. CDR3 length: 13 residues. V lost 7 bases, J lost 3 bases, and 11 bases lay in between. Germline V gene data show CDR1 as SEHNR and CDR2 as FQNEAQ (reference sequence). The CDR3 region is CASKLTGTDTQYF. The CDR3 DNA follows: TGTGCCAGCAAGCTTACGGGTACAGATACGCAGTATTTT.

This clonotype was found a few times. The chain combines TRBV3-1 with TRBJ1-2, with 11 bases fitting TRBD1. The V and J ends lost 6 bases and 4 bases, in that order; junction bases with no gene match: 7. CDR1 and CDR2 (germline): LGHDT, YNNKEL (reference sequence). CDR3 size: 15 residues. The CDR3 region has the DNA TGTGCCAGCAGTTGGGGACAGGGGGAGGTCTATGGCTACACCTTC. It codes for CASSWGQGEVYGYTF.

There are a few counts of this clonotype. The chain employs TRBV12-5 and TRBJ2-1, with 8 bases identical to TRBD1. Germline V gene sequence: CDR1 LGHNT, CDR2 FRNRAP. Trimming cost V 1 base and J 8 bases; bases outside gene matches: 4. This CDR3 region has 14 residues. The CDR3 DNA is TGTGCTAGTGGTTTGGCCAGGGGGCGGGATGAGCAGTTCTTC. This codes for CASGLARGRDEQFF.

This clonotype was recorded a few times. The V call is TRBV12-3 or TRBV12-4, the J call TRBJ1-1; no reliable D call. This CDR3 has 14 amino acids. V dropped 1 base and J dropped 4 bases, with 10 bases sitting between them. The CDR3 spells CASSLDSLFTEAFF. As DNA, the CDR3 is TGTGCCAGCAGTTTAGACAGTTTATTCACTGAAGCTTTCTTT.

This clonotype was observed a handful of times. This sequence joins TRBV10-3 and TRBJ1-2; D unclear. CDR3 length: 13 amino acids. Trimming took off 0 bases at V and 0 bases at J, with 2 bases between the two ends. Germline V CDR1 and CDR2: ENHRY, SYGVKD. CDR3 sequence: CAISESSNYGYTF. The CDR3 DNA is TGTGCCATCAGTGAGTCGTCTAACTATGGCTACACCTTC.

For the CDR3, the DNA is TGTGCCAGCAGGTTCACGGGTTCCTACGAGCAGTACTTC. Encoded protein: CASRFTGSYEQYF. The chain uses TRBV2 and TRBJ2-7, with unresolved D. Trimming left V 6 bases short and J 1 base short, with 10 bases between. CDR3 size: 13 residues. Germline V lookup: CDR1 SNHLY, CDR2 FYNNEI.

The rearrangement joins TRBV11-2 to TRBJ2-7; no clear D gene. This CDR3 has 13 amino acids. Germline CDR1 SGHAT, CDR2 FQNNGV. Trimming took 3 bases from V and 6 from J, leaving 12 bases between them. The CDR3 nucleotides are TGTGCCAGCAGCTTCGTCGAGTTGGGCGAGCAGTACTTC. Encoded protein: CASSFVELGEQYF.

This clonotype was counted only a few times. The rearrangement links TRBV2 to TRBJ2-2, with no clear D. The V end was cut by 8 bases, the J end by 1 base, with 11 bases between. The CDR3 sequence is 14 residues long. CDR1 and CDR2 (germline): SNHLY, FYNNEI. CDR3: CASGRVQNTGELFF. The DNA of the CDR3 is TGTGCCAGCGGCCGGGTGCAGAACACCGGGGAGCTGTTTTTT. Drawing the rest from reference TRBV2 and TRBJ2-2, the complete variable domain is EPEVTQTPSHQVTQMGQEVILRCVPISNHLYFYWYRQILGQKVEFLVSFYNNEISEKSEIFDDQFSVERPDGSNFTLKIRSTKLEDSAMYFCASGRVQNTGELFFGEGSRLTVL.

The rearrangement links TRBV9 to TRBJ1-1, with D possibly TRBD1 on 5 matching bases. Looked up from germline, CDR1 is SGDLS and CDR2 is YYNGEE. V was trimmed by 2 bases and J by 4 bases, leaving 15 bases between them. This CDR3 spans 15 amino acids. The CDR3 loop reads CASSVGTSQATEAFF. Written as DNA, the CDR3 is TGTGCCAGCAGCGTGGGGACTTCCCAGGCCACTGAAGCTTTCTTT.

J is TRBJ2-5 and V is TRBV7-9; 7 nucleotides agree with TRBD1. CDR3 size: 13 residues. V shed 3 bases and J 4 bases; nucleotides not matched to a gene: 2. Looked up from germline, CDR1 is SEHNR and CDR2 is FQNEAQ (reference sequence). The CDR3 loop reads CASSLGTVETQYF. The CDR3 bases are TGTGCCAGCAGCTTGGGGACAGTAGAGACCCAGTACTTC.

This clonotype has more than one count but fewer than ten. DNA of the CDR3: TGTGCCAGCAGAGGCAGCTTGTCACCCCTCCACTTT. Its translation: CASRGSLSPLHF. The chain couples TRBV7-2 to TRBJ1-6; no reliable D call. The CDR3 spans 12 residues. Germline V gene lookup returns CDR1 SGHTA and CDR2 FQGNSA. Trimming removed 6 bases at V and 10 bases at J, with 10 bases between.

CDR3 DNA sequence: TGTGCCAGCAGTCCTCCTACAGGGGAGACCCAGTACTTC. Translating gives CASSPPTGETQYF. The chain combines TRBV5-4 with TRBJ2-5, with D maybe TRBD1 (6 bases). Trimming took off 5 bases at V and 5 bases at J, with 13 bases between the two ends. The CDR3 length is 13 residues. Per the germline V gene, CDR1 is SGHNT and CDR2 is YYREEE (reference sequence).

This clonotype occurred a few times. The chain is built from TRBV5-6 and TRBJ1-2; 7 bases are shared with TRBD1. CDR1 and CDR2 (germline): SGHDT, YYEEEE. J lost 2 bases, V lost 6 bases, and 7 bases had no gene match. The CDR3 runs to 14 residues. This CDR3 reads CASTTTGLNYGYTF. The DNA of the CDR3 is TGTGCCAGCACTACGACAGGGTTGAACTATGGCTACACCTTC. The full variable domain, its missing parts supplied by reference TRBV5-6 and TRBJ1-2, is DAGVTQSPTHLIKTRGQQVTLRCSPKSGHDTVSWYQQALGQGPQFIFQYYEEEERQRGNFPDRFSGHQFPNYSSELNVNALLLGDSALYLCASTTTGLNYGYTFGSGTRLTVV.